The rows below give T cell receptor beta chains drawn from one sample of a study of blood T cell repertoires in COVID-19. Clones were sequenced by immunoSEQ multiplex PCR, and TCRdb holds only the in-frame ones, with some missing. Here the sample spans around 340,000 clones, about 88% being singletons. The sample consisted of PBMCs or T cells enriched from blood (not recorded which). These TCRs come from a woman aged 25 to 39 who had been exposed to COVID-19. Both conserved end residues are part of each CDR3. D genes are given only for firm matches. Expanded clones are given a class, and other clones once, few, many or no size at all.

V	size	J	D	CDR3	DNA
TRBV28	.	TRBJ1-5	.	CASSAPPDTWVLQPQHF	TGTGCCAGCAGTGCCCCTCCGGACACCTGGGTTCTTCAGCCCCAGCATTTT
TRBV27	many	TRBJ1-2	TRBD1	CASSLRGTGATHGYTF	TGTGCCAGCAGCCTGAGGGGGACAGGGGCAACCCATGGCTACACCTTC
TRBV5-1	.	TRBJ1-5	TRBD1	CASSLGTGWLNQPQHF	TGCGCCAGCAGCCTTGGGACAGGGTGGCTTAATCAGCCCCAGCATTTT
TRBV27	.	TRBJ1-2	TRBD1	CASSRGTGGIYGYTF	TGTGCCAGCAGCCGAGGGACAGGGGGCATCTATGGCTACACCTTC
TRBV5-4	.	TRBJ2-1	.	CASSLAGGNNEQFF	TGTGCCAGCAGCTTGGCGGGCGGGAACAATGAGCAGTTCTTC
TRBV28	.	TRBJ1-1	TRBD1	CASSGTGGPNTEAFF	TGTGCCAGCAGTGGGACAGGGGGACCGAACACTGAAGCTTTCTTT
TRBV7-6	.	TRBJ1-2	TRBD1	CASSSTGELEGYTF	TGTGCCAGCAGCTCGACAGGGGAGCTGGAAGGCTACACCTTC
TRBV6-1	.	TRBJ2-3	.	CASSESTFTDTQYF	TGTGCCAGCAGTGAAAGTACTTTCACAGATACGCAGTATTTT
TRBV3-1/TRBV3-2	.	TRBJ1-1	TRBD1	CASSQTGTGDTEAFF	TGTGCCAGCAGCCAGACCGGGACAGGGGACACTGAAGCTTTCTTT
TRBV28	.	TRBJ2-2	.	CASSFEGELFF	TGTGCCAGCAGTTTCGAGGGGGAGCTGTTTTTT
TRBV9	.	TRBJ2-7	TRBD2	CASSVEGSSFGGEQYF	TGTGCCAGCAGCGTAGAAGGGTCCTCCTTCGGGGGGGAGCAGTACTTC
TRBV13	.	TRBJ1-4	TRBD1	CASKGQLNEKLFF	TGTGCCAGCAAGGGACAGTTAAATGAAAAACTGTTTTTT
TRBV6-5	.	TRBJ1-6	.	CASSSLSQAPLHF	TGTGCCAGCAGCTCCCTATCACAGGCACCCCTCCACTTT
TRBV2	.	TRBJ2-7	TRBD1	CASRQQGQDYEQYF	TGTGCCAGCAGGCAGCAAGGACAGGATTACGAGCAGTACTTC
TRBV5-1	.	TRBJ1-6	.	CASSLGGHLNSPLHF	TGCGCCAGCAGCTTGGGGGGACACCTAAATTCACCCCTCCACTTT
TRBV6-5	.	TRBJ2-7	TRBD1	CASSLAGTGTYEQYF	TGTGCCAGCAGTCTAGCCGGGACAGGGACCTACGAGCAGTACTTC
TRBV3-1/TRBV3-2	few	TRBJ1-2	.	CASSQLNYGYTF	TGTGCCAGCAGCCAACTGAACTATGGCTACACCTTC